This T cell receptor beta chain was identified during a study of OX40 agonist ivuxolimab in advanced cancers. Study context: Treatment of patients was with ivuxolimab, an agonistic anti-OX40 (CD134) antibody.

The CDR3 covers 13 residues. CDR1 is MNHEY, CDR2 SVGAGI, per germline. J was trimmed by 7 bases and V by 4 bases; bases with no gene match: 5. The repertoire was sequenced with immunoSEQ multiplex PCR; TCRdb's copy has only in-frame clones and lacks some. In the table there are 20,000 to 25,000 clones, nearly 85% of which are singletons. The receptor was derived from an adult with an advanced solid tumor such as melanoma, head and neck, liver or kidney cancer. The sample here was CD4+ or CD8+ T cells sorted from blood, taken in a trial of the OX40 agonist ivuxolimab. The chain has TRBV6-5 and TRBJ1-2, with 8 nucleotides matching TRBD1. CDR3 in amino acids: CASSWRQGSGYTF. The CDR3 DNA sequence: TGTGCCAGCAGTTGGCGACAGGGGTCTGGCTACACCTTC.